The subject of this entry is one T cell receptor (beta chain). Germline V gene sequence: CDR1 SSHAT, CDR2 FNYEAQ (reference sequence). Losses at the gene ends were 5 bases for V and 7 bases for J; bases not matched to a gene: 6. The CDR3 covers 15 residues. The sample comes from a study of blood T cell repertoires in COVID-19. Study-level background: Italy, Spain and the United States were the sources of the convalescent and acute COVID-19 samples. Sample material is recorded as cDNA or gDNA derived from T cells, B-cell-depleted T cells, or PBMCs.

Per the original data handling: Nucleated cell number was recorded as an estimate derived from reference gene primer amplification. Data came from immunoSEQ multiplex PCR; TCRdb stores just in-frame clones and leaves some out. The D gene and trimming were derived from the DNA, and the V and J assignments and clone size from that table. This repertoire shows 100,000 to 150,000 clones, approximately 83% found once; its top ten account for roughly 10%. The source is a man aged 60-69 years with acute or convalescent COVID-19. The sequenced sample was peripheral blood. J is TRBJ2-1 and V is TRBV7-7, with 12 bases lining up with TRBD2. CDR3 sequence (DNA): TGTGCCAGCAGCCCTGGACTAGCGGGAAGGAATGAGCAGTTCTTC. It translates to CASSPGLAGRNEQFF.